A single sample gave rise to the 20 T cell receptor beta chains below, sequenced in a study of cytotoxic CD8 clonotypes in ibrutinib-treated CLL. The repertoire was sequenced with immunoSEQ multiplex PCR; TCRdb's copy has only in-frame clones and lacks some. In the table there are fewer than 400,000 clones, about 64% of which are singletons. Sequencing used PBMCs, obtained after 36 months of ibrutinib treatment. The source of these receptors is a human donor with chronic lymphocytic leukemia.

The V gene is TRBV7-9, the J gene TRBJ2-7, with 8 positions matching TRBD1. The CDR3 contains 14 residues. The junction had 8 bases not matched to a gene; V was cut back by 4 bases and J by 6 bases. The germline CDR1 and CDR2 sequences are SEHNR and FQNEAQ (reference sequence). CDR3 coding DNA: TGTGCCAGCAGCTACGGACAGGGTGTCGGCGAGCAGTACTTC. Its translation is CASSYGQGVGEQYF.

This clone has just a few counts. The gene calls are TRBV4-1 and TRBJ1-3, with D uncertain. The germline V gene encodes CDR1 MGHRA and CDR2 YSYEKL. Trimming pared 3 bases from V and 8 bases from J, leaving 20 bases between. The CDR3 is made up of 16 amino acids. DNA of the CDR3: TGCGCCAGCAGCCACCTCCCCCACCCAGCAGGAGACACCATATATTTT. Translated: CASSHLPHPAGDTIYF.

This rearrangement joins TRBV18 to TRBJ1-2; D is uncertain. The V end lost 3 bases, the J end lost 0 bases, and 17 bases lay between the germline ends. The V gene's germline CDR1 is KGHSH and CDR2 LQKENI. The CDR3 runs to 17 residues. CDR3 protein: CASSPDTITPANYGYTF. The CDR3 DNA reads TGTGCCAGCTCACCGGATACAATAACACCGGCTAACTATGGCTACACCTTC.

V usage is TRBV7-3 and J usage is TRBJ1-1; D is undetermined. Trimming cost V 2 bases and J 6 bases, with 10 bases left between them. CDR3 length: 13 residues. Germline-derived CDR1 and CDR2 are SGHTA and FQGTGA. CDR3 nucleotides: TGTGCCAGCAGCTTAGGGTCGGATGCTGAAGCTTTCTTT. Its protein is CASSLGSDAEAFF.

This clone was detected once. V is TRBV6-6 and J is TRBJ2-7, with 9 bases that match TRBD1. V lost 0 bases, J lost 6 bases, and 3 bases stayed unmatched. The CDR3 is 14 amino acids. CDR1 MNHNY and CDR2 SVGAGI come from the germline V gene (reference sequence). Written as DNA, the CDR3 is TGTGCCAGCAGTTACTCTACAGGGGGCGGCGAGCAGTACTTC. It yields the protein CASSYSTGGGEQYF.

This clone was seen only once. The V call is TRBV11-2, the J call TRBJ2-7; D gene unclear. This CDR3 is built from 14 residues. CDR1 is SGHAT, CDR2 FQNNGV, per germline. V was cut by 7 bases and J by 5 bases, with 18 bases left in between. This chain's CDR3 is CASTFQPGGDEQYF. The CDR3 DNA sequence: TGTGCCAGCACCTTCCAGCCGGGCGGTGACGAGCAGTACTTC.

This clone has only a few counts. J is TRBJ1-5 and V is TRBV18; D possibly corresponds to TRBD1 (5 bases). The germline V and J ends were trimmed by 3 bases and 6 bases, with 21 bases remaining between them. Germline V gene lookup returns CDR1 KGHSH and CDR2 LQKENI. This CDR3 region has 17 residues. CDR3 in amino acids: CASSPVSPGGFVQPQHF. For the CDR3, the DNA is TGTGCCAGCTCACCCGTTTCTCCCGGGGGTTTCGTTCAGCCCCAGCATTTT.

The chain uses TRBV4-2 and TRBJ2-5; D tentatively reads TRBD1 or TRBD2 (6 bases each). Trimming stripped 0 bases from V and 5 bases from J, with 10 bases between. The CDR3 is made up of 14 amino acids. Germline V gene data show CDR1 as LGHNA and CDR2 as YNFKEQ. The CDR3 reads CASSQDWRGETQYF. The CDR3 DNA is TGTGCCAGCAGCCAAGATTGGAGGGGGGAGACCCAGTACTTC.

This chain links TRBV21-1 with TRBJ1-5. TRBV21-1 is designated a pseudogene. The CDR3 has 16 amino acids. As DNA, the CDR3 is TGTGCCAGCAGCGAGGGCGCCCCGACAGAACATCAGCCCCAGCATTTT. It is translated as CASSEGAPTEHQPQHF.

On this clone: Other DNA sequences in this specimen translate into the identical CDR3. CDR3: CASSLGGREETQYF. The DNA of the CDR3 is TGCGCCAGCAGCTTGGGCGGGAGAGAAGAGACCCAGTACTTC. The chain couples TRBV5-1 to TRBJ2-5; 7 bases align to TRBD2. The ends lost 0 bases at V and 3 bases at J; junction bases unmatched: 2. The CDR3 consists of 14 residues. In germline, CDR1 is SGHRS, CDR2 YFSETQ.

The rearrangement links TRBV28 to TRBJ2-2; no clear D. V gave up 1 base and J gave up 0 bases, with 9 bases separating them. The germline V gene encodes CDR1 MDHEN and CDR2 SYDVKM. The CDR3 runs to 16 residues. CDR3 sequence: CASSLFGIANTGELFF. The CDR3 DNA reads as TGTGCCAGCAGTTTATTCGGTATCGCGAACACCGGGGAGCTGTTTTTT.

The gene calls are TRBV18 and TRBJ2-1; D gene uncertain. Looked up from germline, CDR1 is KGHSH and CDR2 is LQKENI. V gave up 0 bases and J gave up 8 bases, with 5 bases separating them. CDR3 size: 12 residues. This CDR3 is CASSPPWDEQFF. Here the CDR3 DNA reads TGTGCCAGCTCACCACCGTGGGATGAGCAGTTCTTC.

The chain couples TRBV9 to TRBJ1-2; weak D call: TRBD1 (6 bases). This CDR3 contains 14 residues. Trimming shortened V by 4 bases and J by 4 bases, and 14 bases separated the two germline ends. Germline values: CDR1 SGDLS, CDR2 YYNGEE. CDR3 region: CASSPSGQIYGYTF. Here the CDR3 DNA reads TGTGCCAGCAGCCCCTCAGGACAGATCTATGGCTACACCTTC. The whole variable domain, filled in from reference TRBV9 and TRBJ1-2, reads DSGVTQTPKHLITATGQRVTLRCSPRSGDLSVYWYQQSLDQGLQFLIQYYNGEERAKGNILERFSAQQFPDLHSELNLSSLELGDSALYFCASSPSGQIYGYTFGSGTRLTVV.

This clone was observed a few times. The chain links TRBV7-3 to TRBJ2-3, with 7 bases identical to TRBD1. Trimming at V came to 5 bases and at J to 2 bases, leaving 7 bases not matched to a gene. This CDR3 contains 15 residues. Per the germline V gene, CDR1 is SGHTA and CDR2 is FQGTGA. As DNA, the CDR3 is TGTGCCAGCAGCCACGAGGGGGCCATCACAGATACGCAGTATTTT. This sequence encodes CASSHEGAITDTQYF.

In DNA, the CDR3 is TGCGCCAGCAGCCCCCGTGGGGGGCCTTACGAGCAGTACTTC. This translates into CASSPRGGPYEQYF. This rearrangement joins TRBV5-1 to TRBJ2-7; D tentatively reads TRBD1 or TRBD2 (6 bases each). V was trimmed by 4 bases and J by 4 bases, leaving 15 bases between them. Germline CDR1 SGHRS, CDR2 YFSETQ. The CDR3 runs to 14 residues. The full variable domain, with the rest looked up from reference TRBV5-1 and TRBJ2-7, is KAGVTQTPRYLIKTRGQQVTLSCSPISGHRSVSWYQQTPGQGLQFLFEYFSETQRNKGNFPGRFSGRQFSNSRSEMNVSTLELGDSALYLCASSPRGGPYEQYFGPGTRLTVT.

V and J are TRBV7-3 and TRBJ2-6; 11 bases align to TRBD2. Germline-derived CDR1 and CDR2 are SGHTA and FQGTGA. CDR3 length equals 20 residues. Germline trimming cut 4 bases from V and 3 bases from J; bases unmatched to any gene: 14. This CDR3 reads CASSSERLAGQIYGANVLTF. DNA for the CDR3: TGTGCCAGCAGCTCAGAGAGACTAGCGGGACAGATCTATGGGGCCAACGTCCTGACTTTC.

The DNA for the CDR3 is TGTGCCAGCTCCGGAGGACTAGCGGGAGGCAGCACAGATACGCAGTATTTT. Protein: CASSGGLAGGSTDTQYF. This chain uses TRBV9 with TRBJ2-3; 14 positions agree with TRBD2. This CDR3 contains 17 residues. The V gene's germline CDR1 is SGDLS and CDR2 YYNGEE. The trim removed 7 bases at V and 0 bases at J, leaving 7 bases unmatched.

This chain joins TRBV6-5 and TRBJ2-7; 8 bases map to TRBD1. The germline CDR1 and CDR2 sequences are MNHEY and SVGAGI. J gave up 3 bases and V 8 bases, and 9 bases lay outside the gene matches. The CDR3 is made up of 14 amino acids. The CDR3 spells CASETGGLNYEQYF. CDR3 nucleotide sequence: TGTGCCAGCGAAACAGGGGGACTCAACTACGAGCAGTACTTC.

Turning to this clone: Being one base from a much bigger clone, this may be a read error. This sequence joins TRBV7-8 and TRBJ2-7, with D possibly being TRBD2 (6 bases). Per the germline V gene, CDR1 is SGHVS and CDR2 is FQNEAQ. V gave up 5 bases and J gave up 1 base, with 9 bases separating them. CDR3 length equals 13 residues. The CDR3 DNA follows: TGTGCCAGCAGCCCGGGACTTTCCTACGAGCAGTACTTC. It is translated as CASSPGLSYEQYF.

This clone showed up just once. The chain uses TRBV5-1 and TRBJ2-5, with a weak D call TRBD1 (5 bases). This CDR3 has 14 residues. From germline, CDR1 is SGHRS and CDR2 YFSETQ. Deletions cut 4 bases from V and 5 bases from J, with 15 bases between. The CDR3 region is CASSPGHPGETQYF. CDR3 in DNA: TGCGCCAGCAGCCCAGGACACCCTGGGGAGACCCAGTACTTC.